The 11 T cell receptor beta chains listed next were all sequenced from one sample in a study of read filtering for tumor transcriptome and immune sequencing. Molecular barcoded adaptors covering alpha/delta and beta/gamma chains were used on approximately 400 ng RNA. MiXCR, run by TCRdb on the reads, gives a single entry per CDR3 protein. In the table there are some 40,000 distinct CDR3 sequences, about 11% of which are singletons. The sequencing input was a population of CD138-negative cells sorted from bone marrow. All receptors derive from a donor at least 40 years old with multiple myeloma.

About this clonotype itself: An end of the junction differs from the germline gene, which may be a read error. The genes are TRBV3-1 and TRBJ2-1; 16 bases line up with TRBD2. The V gene's germline CDR1 is LGHDT and CDR2 YNNKEL (reference sequence). This CDR3 region has 15 residues. CDR3: CARMLTGTSGGAQVF. DNA for the CDR3: TGTGCCAGGATGCTAACCGGGACTAGCGGGGGGGCCCAGGTCTTC.

This clonotype was detected many times. The rearrangement joins TRBV28 to TRBJ2-1; 13 bases map to TRBD2. Germline V gene data show CDR1 as MDHEN and CDR2 as SYDVKM. CDR3 length equals 16 residues. The ends lost 6 bases at V and 7 bases at J; junction bases unmatched: 9. CDR3 sequence (DNA): TGTGCCAGCAGCCCCCCACTAGCGGGGGGGCTGAATGAGCAGTTCTTC. Translating it yields CASSPPLAGGLNEQFF.

This clonotype appeared many times. The chain combines TRBV4-2 with TRBJ1-5; D unresolved. The CDR3 is 13 amino acids. Germline CDR1 and CDR2: LGHNA and YNFKEQ. Deletions cut 3 bases from V and 5 bases from J, with 8 bases between. The CDR3 coding sequence is TGTGCCAGCAGCCAGGGGTGGGATCAGCCCCAGCATTTT. It is translated as CASSQGWDQPQHF.

This clonotype was seen more than once but under ten times. The rearrangement joins TRBV6-1 to TRBJ2-3, with 7 bases identical to TRBD1. CDR1 and CDR2 (germline): MNHNS, SASEGT. The CDR3 is 12 residues long. Germline trimming cut 9 bases from V and 1 base from J; bases unmatched to any gene: 1. CDR3 DNA: TGTGCCAGTACAGGGGGCACAGATACGCAGTATTTT. It translates to CASTGGTDTQYF.

This clonotype was counted a few times. Since a much larger clone is just one base distant, this may be a read error. The genes are TRBV20-1 and TRBJ2-1, with 8 bases fitting TRBD2. CDR1 is DFQATT, CDR2 SNEGSKA, per germline (reference sequence). This CDR3 comprises 12 residues. The J segment lost 8 bases and the V segment lost 6 bases, leaving 6 bases of the junction unmatched. CDR3 DNA sequence: TGCAGTGCCCCGACTAGCGACCATGAGCAGTTCTTC. Protein sequence: CSAPTSDHEQFF.

This clonotype was seen many times. The chain employs TRBV7-2 and TRBJ1-5; D gene ambiguous. The CDR3 spans 15 residues. The germline V gene has CDR1 SGHTA and CDR2 FQGNSA. Between the trimmed V and J ends, which lost 0 bases and 2 bases, there was a span of 8 bases. CDR3 protein: CASSLAYSGNQPQHF. The CDR3 nucleotides read TGTGCCAGCAGCTTAGCCTACTCTGGCAATCAGCCCCAGCATTTT.

This clonotype was seen a handful of times. This sequence joins TRBV6-6 and TRBJ1-5; TRBD1 matches at 8 bases. V shed 5 bases, J shed 5 bases, and the junction held 8 bases outside the gene matches. The CDR3 is 15 residues long. CDR1 MNHNY and CDR2 SVGAGI come from the germline V gene (reference sequence). The CDR3 loop reads CASSQGQGGHQPQHF. CDR3 DNA sequence: TGTGCCAGCAGTCAAGGACAGGGCGGGCATCAGCCCCAGCATTTT.

This clonotype was seen many times. CDR3 sequence: CASSLGVAGELFF. CDR3 nucleotides: TGTGCCAGCAGCTTGGGAGTGGCCGGGGAGCTGTTTTTT. The chain uses TRBV7-3 and TRBJ2-2, with D possibly matching TRBD2 (5 bases). Germline-derived CDR1 and CDR2 are SGHTA and FQGTGA. The V and J ends lost 3 bases and 6 bases respectively, with 8 bases between them. This CDR3 has 13 amino acids.

Notes on this clonotype: A much larger clone differs from this one at a single base, so this may be a read error. The rearrangement joins TRBV12-3 or TRBV12-4 to TRBJ2-5, with a weak D call TRBD2 (5 bases). Between the trimmed V and J ends, which lost 2 bases and 7 bases, there was a span of 14 bases. CDR3 size: 14 residues. CDR3 sequence (DNA): TGTGCCAGCAGTTTAACAAGACCAGAGGGGACCCAGTACTTC. Residues: CASSLTRPEGTQYF.

This clonotype came up many times. The CDR3 does not end in the conserved phenylalanine or tryptophan, so this is likely a read error. The chain has TRBV9 and TRBJ2-1, with unresolved D. Deletions cut 0 bases from V and 8 bases from J, with 6 bases between. Per the germline V gene, CDR1 is SGDLS and CDR2 is YYNGEE. The CDR3 loop spans 12 amino acids. CDR3 nucleotides: TGTGCCAGCAGCGTAGCTGGGGATGAGCAGTTCCTC. Amino acids: CASSVAGDEQFL.

This clonotype was counted ten times or more. The chain joins TRBV19 to TRBJ1-5; D unresolved. Germline CDR1 and CDR2: LNHDA and SQIVND (reference sequence). There are 13 residues in the CDR3. The germline V and J ends were trimmed by 5 bases and 5 bases, with 10 bases remaining between them. The CDR3 coding sequence is TGTGCCAGTAGTTACCAGGTTTATCAGCCCCAGCATTTT. Encoded protein: CASSYQVYQPQHF.